Listed below are T cell receptor beta chains from one sample, sequenced in a study of T cells expressing NK-cell markers. TCRdb reworked the 5' RACE reads into one entry per CDR3 protein, no DNA. The record lists approximately 170,000 distinct CDR3 sequences, of which the ten most abundant hold 20% to 25%. The sequenced material came from blood T cells: a sorted CD56 or NKG2C T cell subset, CD4+ or CD8+ T cells, or bulk PBMC T cells (not recorded which). These receptors were obtained from a man aged 18-69 years in good health. Each CDR3 is given with its conserved first and last residue.

j_call | v_call | cdr3_aa
TRBJ2-1 | TRBV7-8 | CASSFGVYSGGPDEQFF
TRBJ2-1 | TRBV7-6 | CASSSRPTGREQFF
TRBJ1-2 | TRBV15 | CATSSIGQVYGYTF
TRBJ2-7 | TRBV6-5 | CASSYSQEGPSYEQYF
TRBJ2-3 | TRBV5-4 | CASSRGGSTDTQYF
TRBJ1-1 | TRBV3-1 | CASSQDPSGAFF
TRBJ2-7 | TRBV5-1 | CASSLGGSGEQYF
TRBJ2-5 | TRBV14 | CASRPGEYGETQYF
TRBJ1-6 | TRBV4-2 | CASSQLWRYNSPLHF
TRBJ1-1 | TRBV24-1 | CATSDRSWTVMNTEAFF
TRBJ2-5 | TRBV4-1 | CASTVSGGASETQYF
TRBJ2-7 | TRBV4-1 | CASSQDKLVAGAYEQYF
TRBJ1-4 | TRBV12-3/TRBV12-4 | CASSQGQEGPNEKLFF
TRBJ2-3 | TRBV24-1 | CATSEPPGGRDTQYF
TRBJ2-5 | TRBV7-9 | CASSNPRETGIQETQYF
TRBJ2-4 | TRBV2 | CASSGFPAGGPPNIQYF
TRBJ1-2 | TRBV27 | CASSFRIRDRGQDGYTF
TRBJ1-2 | TRBV2 | CASSEAGGGYGYTF
TRBJ2-3 | TRBV7-9 | CASRTGSSTDTQYF
TRBJ2-2 | TRBV6-5 | CASSYLGGNTGELFF
TRBJ1-1 | TRBV27 | CASSLWQEHTEAFF
TRBJ1-1 | TRBV28 | CASSRLGVSLNTEAFF
TRBJ2-5 | TRBV7-9 | CASSLRARGEETQYF
TRBJ2-1 | TRBV15 | CATSRARLYNEQFF
TRBJ2-7 | TRBV6-6 | CASSPLFVVEQYF
TRBJ2-5 | TRBV27 | CASSPDREMGQETQYF
TRBJ1-2 | TRBV10-3 | CATGQGVGYTF
TRBJ2-7 | TRBV20-1 | CSAIDTGTAYEQYF
TRBJ1-6 | TRBV30 | CAWSTGTENSPLHF
TRBJ2-3 | TRBV20-1 | CSARGYLAGGRSRTDTQYF
TRBJ2-7 | TRBV11-2 | CASSLDRGSNEQYF
TRBJ2-1 | TRBV5-1 | CASSFGGVPPYNEQFF
TRBJ1-2 | TRBV27 | CASSLLPGHPNYGYTF
TRBJ1-5 | TRBV7-9 | CASSSDTTGPQHF
TRBJ2-2 | TRBV12-3/TRBV12-4 | CASSSWTSGGADTGELFF
TRBJ2-5 | TRBV7-9 | CASSLVTGDGQETQYF
TRBJ1-2 | TRBV3-1 | CASSQSSQYINYGYTF
TRBJ2-3 | TRBV5-5 | CASSLEAVTDTQYF